This entry lists 9 T cell receptor beta chains sequenced from one sample in a study of blood T cell repertoires in COVID-19. Sequencing was performed with immunoSEQ multiplex PCR; in TCRdb, only in-frame clones are kept and a portion is missing. The sample holds under 45,000 clones; roughly 90% are singletons and the top ten take approximately 41%. Material for sequencing was peripheral blood. These receptors came from a man in his 60s with active or convalescent COVID-19.

This chain uses TRBV4-1 with TRBJ2-6; weak D call: TRBD2 (6 bases). V was clipped by 4 bases and J by 0 bases, with 7 bases between them. The germline V gene has CDR1 MGHRA and CDR2 YSYEKL. The CDR3 is made up of 15 amino acids. CDR3 coding DNA: TGCGCCAGCAGCCCCGGGAGCTCTGGGGCCAACGTCCTGACTTTC. It codes for CASSPGSSGANVLTF.

The gene calls are TRBV10-3 and TRBJ1-3; 8 bases map to TRBD1. The CDR3 totals 13 residues. V lost 10 bases, J lost 4 bases, and 6 bases stayed unmatched. Germline CDR1 ENHRY, CDR2 SYGVKD. Here the CDR3 reads CATQGAGGNTIYF. The CDR3 DNA is TGTGCCACCCAGGGGGCGGGAGGAAACACCATATATTTT.

Here the CDR3 reads CASSGGTGSTDTQYF. The CDR3 coding sequence is TGTGCCAGCAGTGGGGGGACAGGTTCCACAGATACGCAGTATTTT. The chain uses TRBV2 and TRBJ2-3; TRBD1 matches at 8 bases. The CDR3 is 15 amino acids. Per germline, CDR1 SNHLY and CDR2 FYNNEI. V shed 4 bases and J 2 bases; nucleotides not matched to a gene: 5. Variable domain in full (rest from reference TRBV2 and TRBJ2-3): EPEVTQTPSHQVTQMGQEVILRCVPISNHLYFYWYRQILGQKVEFLVSFYNNEISEKSEIFDDQFSVERPDGSNFTLKIRSTKLEDSAMYFCASSGGTGSTDTQYFGPGTRLTVL.

The V and J genes are TRBV5-1 and TRBJ1-4; the match to TRBD1 covers 12 bases. J lost 8 bases, V lost 3 bases, and 8 bases had no gene match. The germline V gene encodes CDR1 SGHRS and CDR2 YFSETQ. The CDR3 length is 16 residues. The CDR3 DNA is TGCGCCAGCAGCTCCGGGACAGGGGGCTCGTACGAAAAACTGTTTTTT. This codes for CASSSGTGGSYEKLFF.

This clone was observed a single time. This rearrangement joins TRBV5-1 to TRBJ2-2; no clear D. The CDR3 totals 13 residues. V dropped 0 bases and J dropped 4 bases, with 4 bases sitting between them. Looked up from germline, CDR1 is SGHRS and CDR2 is YFSETQ. The CDR3 DNA sequence: TGCGCCAGCAGCTTGGATCGCACCGGGGAGCTGTTTTTT. Translation gives CASSLDRTGELFF.

This clone is a singleton in its sample. V is TRBV6-5 and J is TRBJ1-1, with D unresolved. The CDR3 covers 14 residues. Trimming took off 0 bases at V and 6 bases at J, with 11 bases between the two ends. The germline V gene has CDR1 MNHEY and CDR2 SVGAGI. In DNA, the CDR3 is TGTGCCAGCAGTTACTCGTACAGAGGGTCTGAAGCTTTCTTT. Amino acids: CASSYSYRGSEAFF.

This rearrangement joins TRBV7-3 to TRBJ2-2; D is ambiguous. The CDR3 is 13 residues long. CDR1 and CDR2 from the germline V gene are SGHTA and FQGTGA. Trimming left V 2 bases short and J 7 bases short, with 8 bases between. The CDR3 region has the DNA TGTGCCAGCAGCTTAGGAGTCTTCGGGGAGCTGTTTTTT. It specifies CASSLGVFGELFF.

The rearrangement joins TRBV21-1 to TRBJ2-1; whether TRBD2, the table's D call, matches the DNA was not checked. TRBV21-1 is assigned pseudogene status. The CDR3 spans 16 residues. The CDR3 spells CASNSQRGSSYNEQFF. For the CDR3, the DNA is TGTGCCAGCAACTCACAGCGGGGGAGCTCCTACAATGAGCAGTTCTTC.

The rearrangement uses TRBV6-5 and TRBJ1-4; D unresolved. Germline V gene lookup returns CDR1 MNHEY and CDR2 SVGAGI. CDR3 length: 12 amino acids. The V gene lost 8 bases and the J gene lost 10 bases, with 14 bases spanning the gap. CDR3 residues: CASSSSGGKLFF. The CDR3, as DNA: TGTGCCAGCTCTTCATCTGGAGGAAAACTGTTTTTT.